This T cell receptor (beta chain) was observed in a study of human T cells and chemical hapten exposure. For the study at large: DPC (0.01%) was patch tested on the upper back and read at 6 days. Findings and caveats of the study: Relative to controls, expanded TCRs formed significantly more large CDR3 similarity clusters.

Documented time point: patch test 2, 6 weeks after DPC sensitization. Treatment reported: therapeutic diphenylcyclopropenone sensitization with weekly scalp DPC. TCRdb itself ran the RACE reads through MiXCR, one entry per CDR3 protein. This sample has tens of thousands of distinct CDR3 sequences, with about 10% found just once. J lost 1 base, V lost 5 bases, and 4 bases had no gene match. The CDR3 has 14 amino acids. The germline gives CDR1 ENHRY, CDR2 SYGVKD. This clonotype was seen at least ten times. Its antigen is not known. Material: whole blood, obtained in connection with sensitization to the hapten diphenylcyclopropenone (DPC). The chain couples TRBV10-3 to TRBJ2-5; 7 bases agree with TRBD2. This receptor was obtained from a man aged 35 to 55 with alopecia areata. Some clones in this sample may be carry-over from other donors' samples. CDR3 sequence: CAISKAGSQETQYF. CDR3 nucleotides: TGTGCCATCAGTAAAGCGGGATCCCAAGAGACCCAGTACTTC.